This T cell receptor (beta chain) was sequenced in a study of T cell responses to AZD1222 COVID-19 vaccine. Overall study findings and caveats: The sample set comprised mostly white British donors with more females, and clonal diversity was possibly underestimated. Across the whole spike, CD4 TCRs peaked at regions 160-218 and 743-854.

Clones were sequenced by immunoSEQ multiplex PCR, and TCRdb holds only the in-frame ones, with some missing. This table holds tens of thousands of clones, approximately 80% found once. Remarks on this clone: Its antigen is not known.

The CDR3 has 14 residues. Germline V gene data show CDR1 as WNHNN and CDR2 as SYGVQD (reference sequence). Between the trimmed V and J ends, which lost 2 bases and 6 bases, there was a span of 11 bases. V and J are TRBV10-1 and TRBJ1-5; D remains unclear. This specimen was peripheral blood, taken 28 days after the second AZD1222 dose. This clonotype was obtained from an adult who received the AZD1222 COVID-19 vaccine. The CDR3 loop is CASSERRDSQPQHF. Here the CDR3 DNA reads TGCGCCAGCAGTGAGAGGAGGGATTCTCAGCCCCAGCATTTT.